The TCR beta chain under discussion was sequenced for a study of T cell responses to AZD1222 COVID-19 vaccine. Study-wide results and caveats: The repertoires were collected only after the peak T cell response. Spike-specific TCR breadth and depth rose after two AZD1222 doses. Females made up more of the donors, who were largely white British, and clonal diversity may have come out too low.

Regarding this clone: Antigen specificity is unknown.

Profiling relied on immunoSEQ multiplex PCR, and the TCRdb table lists in-frame clones only, not all of them. The data show around 95,000 clones, with more than 70% seen just once and 4.2% held by the top ten. The sequence came from an adult in good health. The material was peripheral blood, obtained on day 0 of MenACWY control vaccination.

CDR3 loop: CASETPGQGYYEQYF. The DNA of the CDR3 is TGTGCCAGCGAAACCCCGGGACAGGGTTACTACGAGCAGTACTTC. This chain links TRBV28 with TRBJ2-7; 9 positions agree with TRBD1. CDR1 is MDHEN, CDR2 SYDVKM, per germline. After removal of 8 bases from V and 3 bases from J, the junction contained 11 bases not matched to a gene. The CDR3 runs to 15 residues.